This T cell receptor (beta chain) was captured by sequencing in a study of T cell responses to AZD1222 COVID-19 vaccine (dated by TCRdb to the early 2020s). As for the study more broadly: Because spike-specific TCR depth and breadth did not differ between the two schedules, AZD1222 recipients who got a second dose at roughly 4 weeks were pooled with those who got a second dose at roughly 12 weeks. TCR sequencing covered roughly 230 trial participants: 200 to 220 given two doses of AZD1222 and 26 given two doses of MenACWY control vaccine. Trial participants were enrolled by age into subgroups of 18-55, 56-69 and 70-plus years, and around 150, 29 and 61 TCR-sequenced participants, respectively, were included in these subgroups. Paper-wide results and their limitations: Vaccine-associated CD4 TCRs spanned the whole spike protein, with dominant responses in regions 160-218 and 743-854. No day 14 peak-response samples were available, so repertoires were characterized only after the peak T cell response. Conclusions about previously exposed vaccinees were limited because only a handful of AZD1222 recipients were SARS-CoV-2 seropositive at baseline. The 56-69-year group was small, and its depth increase did not reach significance, likely because of low power. Reportedly, almost half of the unique spike-specific TCRs recognized epitopes lying outside the regions that are mutated in the B.1.351 and B.1.1.7 variants. After two AZD1222 doses, spike-specific TCR breadth and depth were significantly higher than at day 0 and than in MenACWY recipients. Participants were mostly white British, with more females than males. The authors suggested clonal diversity may have been underestimated.

The CDR3 regions of human TCRbeta chains were analyzed by immunosequencing. Regarding the original processing steps: Repertoire TCRs were checked for matches against a reference library of SARS-CoV-2-specific TCRs that had been generated using the MIRA antigen-specificity platform. Breadth meant the fraction of unique TCRs that were SARS-CoV-2-associated, whereas depth meant the fraction of total T cells that were SARS-CoV-2-associated. Using the MIRA data, each spike-specific TCR was assigned both to the spike region to which the TCR was reactive and to a CD4 or CD8 class. Log10-transformed breadth and depth values were compared by one-way ANOVA with Sidak's multiple comparisons tests. TCRdb obtained this table from immuneACCESS and retained in-frame rearrangements with V and J assigned. These tables miss some clones; where compared with another copy, unresolved V genes account for less than half of the shortfall, and the remainder is unexplained. That table furnishes V, J and clone size, whereas the DNA furnished D and trimming. Across this sample there are roughly 100,000 clones, with 80% to 90% seen only once. Around 8.7% of the sample belongs to the ten largest clones.

On this clone: Its antigen is not yet known. Base-call qualities are not available, and no considerably larger clone is one nucleotide away.

Between the V and J ends, shortened by 5 bases and 0 bases respectively, the junction contains 11 bases. Its CDR3 holds 15 amino acids, cysteine through phenylalanine. Just the 45-base CDR3 DNA is kept, in frame starting at base 1. The germline V gene sets CDR1 to SGHVS and CDR2 to FQNEAQ. The time point tag for this specimen amounts to: baseline before first vaccination. Vaccinee samples came from UK trials COV001 and COV002, including a single-blind randomized controlled phase 2/3 trial of AZD1222 (ChAdOx1 nCoV-19) in healthy adults. For TCRbeta chain sequencing, PBMC samples from trial participants were taken at day 0 and at day 28 after the second dose.

This chain joins TRBV7-8 to TRBJ1-5, with the D gene not confidently named. The sequenced sample was peripheral blood, obtained on day 0 of AZD1222 vaccination. The source of this sequence is an adult in good health. The encoded CDR3 is CASSPSLSSNQPQHF. The DNA reads TGTGCCAGCAGCCCATCTCTTAGTAGCAATCAGCCCCAGCATTTT.